One and the same sample provided the 18 T cell receptor beta chains below, sequenced in a study of T cell clonality in common variable immunodeficiency. The method was immunoSEQ multiplex PCR; TCRdb's version includes in-frame clones alone and lacks a portion of them. The sample holds about 35,000 clones, and no clone turns up only once. The material sequenced was peripheral blood mononuclear cells. The source of these receptors is a person between 18 and 75 years old in good health.

This clone was picked up many times. The CDR3 end falls 3 residues outside the read, so it is completed with the germline J gene. The V and J genes are TRBV11-2 and TRBJ2-7, with 7 positions matching TRBD1. Germline CDR1 and CDR2: SGHAT and FQNNGV. V lost 0 bases, J lost 2 bases, and 4 bases stayed unmatched. The CDR3 is made up of 15 amino acids. The CDR3 sequence is CASSLEGTAAYEQYF. The sequenced CDR3 bases are TGTGCCAGCAGCTTAGAAGGGACAGCAGCCTACGAG.

This clone was counted many times. This CDR3 is CASSYRSGAGYNEQFF. Partial CDR3 DNA: TGTGCCAGCAGCTATCGTAGCGGGGCCGGCTACAATGAG. The V gene is TRBV7-6, the J gene TRBJ2-1; 8 nucleotides align to TRBD2. The read halts 3 residues ahead of the CDR3 end, with the missing end drawn from the germline J gene. The CDR3 covers 16 residues. Germline trimming cut 4 bases from V and 3 bases from J; bases unmatched to any gene: 8. Per germline, CDR1 SGHVS and CDR2 FNYEAQ.

This clone was detected many times. The read finishes 3 residues shy of the CDR3 end, and the germline J gene is used to complete it. The chain uses TRBV13 and TRBJ2-2; TRBD2 matches at 9 bases. V was pared by 3 bases and J by 6 bases, with 5 bases of the junction left unmatched. Germline V gene lookup returns CDR1 PRHDT and CDR2 FYEKMQ (reference sequence). The CDR3 totals 15 residues. The sequenced part of the CDR3 DNA is TGTGCCAGCAGCTTGATAGCGGGAGCCTCCGGGGAG. Translated: CASSLIAGASGE. The entire CDR3 is CASSLIAGASGELFF.

Many counts were recorded for this clone. The CDR3 end falls 3 residues outside the read, so it is completed with the germline J gene. The rearrangement links TRBV19 to TRBJ2-7, with 8 bases lining up with TRBD2. The CDR3 covers 14 residues. V shed 7 bases, J shed 0 bases, and the junction held 5 bases outside the gene matches. Germline V gives CDR1 LNHDA, CDR2 SQIVND (reference sequence). The part of the CDR3 DNA that was read is TGTGCCAGTAAGGCGGGAGGCAACTCCTACGAG. Translation: CASKAGGNSYE. The entire CDR3 reads CASKAGGNSYEQYF.

This clone was counted many times. The observed sequence ends 3 residues before the CDR3 terminus, with the missing tail filled in from the germline J gene. J is TRBJ2-7 and V is TRBV6-2 or TRBV6-3; 9 nucleotides line up with TRBD2. The CDR3 has 15 amino acids. The V segment lost 5 bases and the J segment 3 bases; nucleotides outside the gene matches: 8. In germline, CDR1 is MNHEY, CDR2 SVGEGT. The CDR3: CASSPRLAVVYEQYF. The CDR3 DNA, read in part, is TGTGCCAGCAGTCCCCGACTAGCGGTAGTCTACGAG.

This clone was counted at least ten times. The read finishes 3 residues shy of the CDR3 end, and the germline J gene is used to complete it. J is TRBJ2-6 and V is TRBV19; possibly TRBD1 for D (5 bases). Germline CDR1 reads LNHDA; CDR2 reads SQIVND (reference sequence). The CDR3 is made up of 19 amino acids. V lost 3 bases and J 0 bases, leaving 18 bases between the germline ends. The covered CDR3 bases are TGTGCCAGTAGTATTATTACAGGACGAAGGCGCTCTGGGGCCAACGTC. Its protein product is CASSIITGRRRSGANV. The entire CDR3 sequence reads CASSIITGRRRSGANVLTF.

The sample holds many counts of this clone. The read ends 3 residues shy of where the CDR3 ends; the end is completed using the germline J gene. The chain employs TRBV20-1 and TRBJ2-3; the match to TRBD2 covers 9 bases. The J segment lost 1 base and the V segment lost 2 bases, leaving 16 bases of the junction unmatched. Looked up from germline, CDR1 is DFQATT and CDR2 is SNEGSKA (reference sequence). The CDR3 consists of 19 residues. Partial CDR3 DNA: TGCAGTGCTAGACATCCCCCGGGCGGGAGGGCCTCTCGCACAGATACG. Protein product: CSARHPPGGRASRTDT. Given in full, the CDR3 is CSARHPPGGRASRTDTQYF.

This clone was observed many times. The read finishes 3 residues shy of the CDR3 end, and the germline J gene is used to complete it. This chain joins TRBV30 and TRBJ1-3, with a tentative D call TRBD1 (6 bases). V was clipped by 2 bases and J by 3 bases, with 26 bases between them. The CDR3 sequence is 19 residues long. Germline lookup yields CDR1 GTSNPN and CDR2 SVGIG (reference sequence). The sequenced CDR3 bases are TGTGCCTGGAGTCCCCCGCCAGGGGTTGGATATGGGGTTGGAAACACC. It codes for CAWSPPPGVGYGVGNT. The complete CDR3 sequence is CAWSPPPGVGYGVGNTIYF.

Comment on this clone: Read coverage stops 3 residues before the CDR3 terminus; the germline J gene supplies the remainder. This chain links TRBV7-2 with TRBJ1-1, with TRBD1 as a possible D gene (6 bases). From germline, CDR1 is SGHTA and CDR2 FQGNSA. CDR3 size: 13 residues. Trimming left V 10 bases short and J 0 bases short, with 12 bases between. The DNA read from the CDR3 is TGTGCCACTTCCGGACAGATGAACACTGAA. Its protein is CATSGQMNTE. The full-length CDR3 reads as CATSGQMNTEAFF.

This clone was seen at least ten times. With the read ending 3 residues before the CDR3 end, the germline J gene is used to fill in that end. The rearrangement uses TRBV30 and TRBJ2-1, with TRBD1 identical over 9 bases. The trim removed 5 bases at V and 4 bases at J, leaving 9 bases unmatched. The CDR3 is 15 residues long. The germline V gene has CDR1 GTSNPN and CDR2 SVGIG (reference sequence). CDR3 DNA (partial): TGTGCCTGGGGTTTCCCGGGACAGGGATACAATGAG. Residues: CAWGFPGQGYNE. The complete CDR3 protein is CAWGFPGQGYNEQFF.

This clone occurred many times. The read finishes 3 residues shy of the CDR3 end, and the germline J gene is used to complete it. The chain couples TRBV5-1 to TRBJ2-5; possibly TRBD2 for D (7 bases). Germline CDR1 reads SGHRS; CDR2 reads YFSETQ. Trimming left V 5 bases short and J 4 bases short, with 12 bases between. CDR3 length: 13 amino acids. Partial CDR3 DNA: TGCGCCAGCAGAGAAGGGGGGGGAGAGACC. Residues: CASREGGGET. The complete CDR3 protein is CASREGGGETQYF.

This clone occurred many times. Coverage ceases 3 residues before the CDR3 finishes, and the germline J gene fills in the end. The chain uses TRBV2 and TRBJ1-3, with 7 bases that match TRBD1. V was clipped by 6 bases and J by 4 bases; unmatched bases: 12. CDR1 is SNHLY and CDR2 is FYNNEI in the germline V gene. This CDR3 is built from 16 residues. The CDR3 bases that were read are TGTGCCAGCAGCGCCTCGGGACAGCTACTCGGAAACACC. This codes for CASSASGQLLGNT. The whole CDR3 is CASSASGQLLGNTIYF.

This clone has a count of ten or more. From the germline J gene comes the end of the CDR3, since the read stops 3 residues before it. The chain is built from TRBV2 and TRBJ2-1, with a possible D match to TRBD1 (9 bases). Trimming took 11 bases from V and 6 from J, leaving 20 bases between them. CDR1 and CDR2 from the germline V gene are SNHLY and FYNNEI. CDR3 length equals 14 residues. CDR3 DNA, as far as it was read: TGTGCCGGGACAGGGACTAGAACCTCCAATGAG. Its translation is CAGTGTRTSNE. The CDR3 as a whole reads CAGTGTRTSNEQFF.

Ten or more counts support this clone. The read comes to an end 3 residues before the CDR3 does, leaving the germline J gene to fill in the end. This rearrangement joins TRBV5-1 to TRBJ2-3, with 9 bases matching TRBD2. Germline V CDR1 and CDR2: SGHRS, YFSETQ. V lost 4 bases to trimming and J lost 6 bases; unmatched junction nucleotides: 6. The CDR3 spans 14 residues. CDR3 sequence: CASSLAGSGDTQYF. The CDR3 DNA, read in part, is TGCGCCAGCAGCCTAGCGGGATCGGGGGATACG.

This clone was picked up many times. The CDR3 is cut off 3 residues early in the read; its end comes from the germline J gene. The rearrangement uses TRBV2 and TRBJ1-2; 9 bases match TRBD1. J was trimmed by 7 bases and V by 6 bases; bases with no gene match: 12. This CDR3 comprises 15 residues. Germline CDR1 reads SNHLY; CDR2 reads FYNNEI. The CDR3 reads CASRQMGQGRVGYTF. CDR3 bases read: TGTGCCAGCAGACAAATGGGACAGGGACGGGTTGGC.

This clone was detected many times. The read halts 3 residues ahead of the CDR3 end, with the missing end drawn from the germline J gene. This rearrangement joins TRBV20-1 to TRBJ2-4, with D possibly matching TRBD1 (6 bases). CDR1 is DFQATT, CDR2 SNEGSKA, per germline (reference sequence). The CDR3 has 16 amino acids. Deletions cut 4 bases from V and 5 bases from J, with 21 bases between. Incomplete CDR3 DNA: TGCAGTGCTATCCCCCTCAGGGACACGGACGAAAACATT. It specifies CSAIPLRDTDENI. The CDR3 reads in full as CSAIPLRDTDENIQYF.

This clone was recorded at least ten times. The sequenced fragment ends 3 residues before the CDR3 boundary, so the rest is inferred from the germline J gene. The chain recombines TRBV5-4 with TRBJ1-1; the D gene is possibly TRBD1 (5 bases). V lost 4 bases to trimming and J lost 3 bases, with 16 bases between them. The germline V gene has CDR1 SGHNT and CDR2 YYREEE (reference sequence). This CDR3 is built from 15 residues. CDR3 DNA (partial): TGTGCCAGCAGCATTCAAGACAGCTACCACACTGAA. This codes for CASSIQDSYHTE. The entire CDR3 reads CASSIQDSYHTEAFF.

This clone was counted many times. The read finishes 3 residues shy of the CDR3 end, and the germline J gene is used to complete it. The genes are TRBV30 and TRBJ1-5; TRBD1 agrees at 8 bases. This CDR3 region has 14 residues. Germline CDR1 reads GTSNPN; CDR2 reads SVGIG (reference sequence). The junction had 3 bases not matched to a gene; V was cut back by 5 bases and J by 0 bases. The CDR3 DNA, read in part, is TGTGCCTGGGGACAGGGACTTAGCAATCAGCCC. Translated, it gives CAWGQGLSNQP. The full CDR3 reads CAWGQGLSNQPQHF.